Presented here are 3 T cell receptor beta chains from one specimen sequenced in a study of blood T cell repertoires in COVID-19. The protocol was immunoSEQ multiplex PCR, while the TCRdb copy is restricted to in-frame clones and leaves out a portion. The repertoire holds about 120,000 clones, almost 90% seen once, with around 4% in the top ten. The specimen was peripheral blood. These receptors originate from a woman aged 55-69 years with COVID-19, enrolled during active disease.

This chain links TRBV3-1 (or the pseudogene TRBV3-2) with TRBJ1-2; 7 bases line up with TRBD1. Germline V gene data show CDR1 as LGHDT and CDR2 as YNNKEL (reference sequence). The CDR3 totals 12 residues. J gave up 11 bases and V 2 bases, and 5 bases lay outside the gene matches. CDR3 nucleotides: TGTGCCAGCAGCCAACTGGACAGGAAATACACCTTC. This translates into CASSQLDRKYTF.

The V gene is TRBV11-3, the J gene TRBJ1-1; no firm D call. This CDR3 has 13 residues. Germline V gives CDR1 SGHNT, CDR2 YENEEA. Trimming removed 1 base at V and 3 bases at J, with 6 bases between. CDR3 region: CASSLVRDTEAFF. CDR3 nucleotides: TGTGCCAGCAGCTTAGTGAGGGACACTGAAGCTTTCTTT.

This clone was seen a handful of times. The V gene is TRBV14, the J gene TRBJ1-2; tentatively, D is TRBD1 (5 bases). Trimming stripped 1 base from V and 4 bases from J, with 13 bases between. CDR3 size: 15 residues. Germline V CDR1 and CDR2: SGHDN, FVKESK. CDR3 coding DNA: TGTGCCAGCAGCCAAGTGGAGGGGAATATCTATGGCTACACCTTC. Translation: CASSQVEGNIYGYTF.